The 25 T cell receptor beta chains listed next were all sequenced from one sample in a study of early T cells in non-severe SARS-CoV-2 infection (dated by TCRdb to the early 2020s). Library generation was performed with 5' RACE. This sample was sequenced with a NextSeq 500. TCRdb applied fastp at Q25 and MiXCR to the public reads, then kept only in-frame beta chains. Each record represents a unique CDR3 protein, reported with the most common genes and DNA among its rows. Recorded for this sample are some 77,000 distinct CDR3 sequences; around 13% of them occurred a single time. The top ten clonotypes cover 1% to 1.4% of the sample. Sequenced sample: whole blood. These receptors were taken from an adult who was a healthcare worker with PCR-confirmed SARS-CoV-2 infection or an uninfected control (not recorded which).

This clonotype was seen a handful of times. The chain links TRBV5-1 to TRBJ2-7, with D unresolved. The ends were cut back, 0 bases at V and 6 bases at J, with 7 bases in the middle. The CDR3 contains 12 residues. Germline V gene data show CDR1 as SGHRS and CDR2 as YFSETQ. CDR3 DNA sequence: TGCGCCAGCAGCTTGGATAGGGCCGAGCAGTACTTC. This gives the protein CASSLDRAEQYF.

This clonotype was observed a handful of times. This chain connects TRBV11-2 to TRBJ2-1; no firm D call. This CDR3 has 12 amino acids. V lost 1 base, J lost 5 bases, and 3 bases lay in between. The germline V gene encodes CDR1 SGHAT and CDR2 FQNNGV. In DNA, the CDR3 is TGTGCCAGCAGCTTAGCCCACAATGAGCAGTTCTTC. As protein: CASSLAHNEQFF. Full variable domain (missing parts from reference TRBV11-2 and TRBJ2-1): EAGVAQSPRYKIIEKRQSVAFWCNPISGHATLYWYQQILGQGPKLLIQFQNNGVVDDSQLPKDRFSAERLKGVDSTLKIQPAKLEDSAVYLCASSLAHNEQFFGPGTRLTVL.

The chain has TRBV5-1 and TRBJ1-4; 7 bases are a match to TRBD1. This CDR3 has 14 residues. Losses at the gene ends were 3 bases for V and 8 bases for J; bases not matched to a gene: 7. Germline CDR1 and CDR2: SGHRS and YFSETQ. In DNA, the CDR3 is TGCGCCAGCAGCTCAACAGGGGAATACGAAAAACTGTTTTTT. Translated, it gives CASSSTGEYEKLFF.

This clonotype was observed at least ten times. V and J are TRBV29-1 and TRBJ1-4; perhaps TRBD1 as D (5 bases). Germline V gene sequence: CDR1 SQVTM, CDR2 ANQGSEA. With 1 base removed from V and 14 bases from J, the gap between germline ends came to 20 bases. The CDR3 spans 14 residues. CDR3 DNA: TGCAGCGTTGAAGTGGACGGAAGGGGCAGTAAGCTGTTTTTT. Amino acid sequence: CSVEVDGRGSKLFF. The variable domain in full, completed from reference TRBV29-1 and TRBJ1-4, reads SAVISQKPSRDICQRGTSLTIQCQVDSQVTMMFWYRQQPGQSLTLIATANQGSEATYESGFVIDKFPISRPNLTFSTLTVSNMSPEDSSIYLCSVEVDGRGSKLFFGSGTQLSVL.

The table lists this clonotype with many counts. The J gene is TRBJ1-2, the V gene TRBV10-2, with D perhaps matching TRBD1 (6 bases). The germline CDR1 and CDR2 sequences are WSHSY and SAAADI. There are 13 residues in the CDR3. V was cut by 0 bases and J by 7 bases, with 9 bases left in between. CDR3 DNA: TGCGCCAGCAGTGAGTCGGCAGGGGTTGGCTACACCTTC. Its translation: CASSESAGVGYTF.

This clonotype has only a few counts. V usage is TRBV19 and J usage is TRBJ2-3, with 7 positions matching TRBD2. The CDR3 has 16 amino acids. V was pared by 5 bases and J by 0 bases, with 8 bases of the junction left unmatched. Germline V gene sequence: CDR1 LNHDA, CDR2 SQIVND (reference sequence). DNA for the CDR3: TGTGCCAGTAGTTCCCCCGCGGGGGTCAGCACAGATACGCAGTATTTT. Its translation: CASSSPAGVSTDTQYF.

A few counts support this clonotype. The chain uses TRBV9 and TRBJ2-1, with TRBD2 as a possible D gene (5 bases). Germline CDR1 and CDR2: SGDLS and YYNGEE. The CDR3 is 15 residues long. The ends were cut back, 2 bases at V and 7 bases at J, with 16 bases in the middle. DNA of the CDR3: TGTGCCAGCAGCGTGTTTAACGGGATATCAAATGAGCAGTTCTTC. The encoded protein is CASSVFNGISNEQFF.

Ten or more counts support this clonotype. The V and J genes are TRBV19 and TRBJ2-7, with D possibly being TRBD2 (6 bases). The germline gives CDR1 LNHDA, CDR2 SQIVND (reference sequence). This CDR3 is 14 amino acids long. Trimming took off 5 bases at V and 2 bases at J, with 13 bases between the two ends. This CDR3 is CASSFWGETYEQYF. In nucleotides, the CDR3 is TGTGCCAGTAGTTTTTGGGGGGAAACCTACGAGCAGTACTTC.

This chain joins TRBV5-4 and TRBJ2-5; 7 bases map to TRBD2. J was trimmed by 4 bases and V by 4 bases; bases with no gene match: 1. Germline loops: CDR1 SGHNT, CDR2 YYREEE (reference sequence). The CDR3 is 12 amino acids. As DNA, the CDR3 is TGTGCCAGCAGCGGGGAGGGAGAGACCCAGTACTTC. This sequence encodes CASSGEGETQYF.

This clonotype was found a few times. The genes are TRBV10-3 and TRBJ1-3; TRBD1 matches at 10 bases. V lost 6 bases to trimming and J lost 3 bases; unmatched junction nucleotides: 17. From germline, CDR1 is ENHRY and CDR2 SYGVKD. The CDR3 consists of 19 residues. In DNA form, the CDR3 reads TGTGCCATCAGGCGGAAGACCGGGGACAGGGGACCAGGTGGAAACACCATATATTTT. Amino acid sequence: CAIRRKTGDRGPGGNTIYF.

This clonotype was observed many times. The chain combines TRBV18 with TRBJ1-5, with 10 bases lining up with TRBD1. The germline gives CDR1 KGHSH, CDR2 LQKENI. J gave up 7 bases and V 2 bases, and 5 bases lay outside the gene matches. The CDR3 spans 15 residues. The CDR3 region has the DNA TGTGCCAGCTCACCAGAGACAGGGGGCGAACAGCCCCAGCATTTT. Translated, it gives CASSPETGGEQPQHF.

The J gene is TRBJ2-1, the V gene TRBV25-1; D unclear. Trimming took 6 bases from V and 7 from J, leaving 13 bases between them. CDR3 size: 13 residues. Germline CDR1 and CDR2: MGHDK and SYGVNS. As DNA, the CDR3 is TGTGCCAGCAGCTCCTCGGCTCTGAATGAGCAGTTCTTC. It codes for CASSSSALNEQFF. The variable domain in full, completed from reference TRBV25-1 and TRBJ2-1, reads EADIYQTPRYLVIGTGKKITLECSQTMGHDKMYWYQQDPGMELHLIHYSYGVNSTEKGDLSSESTVSRIRTEHFPLTLESARPSHTSQYLCASSSSALNEQFFGPGTRLTVL.

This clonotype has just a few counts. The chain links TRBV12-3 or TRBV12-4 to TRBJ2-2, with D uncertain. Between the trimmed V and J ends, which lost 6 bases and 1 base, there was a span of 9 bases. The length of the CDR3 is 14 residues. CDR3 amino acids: CASSDPGNTGELFF. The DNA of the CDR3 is TGTGCCAGCAGCGATCCCGGGAACACCGGGGAGCTGTTTTTT.

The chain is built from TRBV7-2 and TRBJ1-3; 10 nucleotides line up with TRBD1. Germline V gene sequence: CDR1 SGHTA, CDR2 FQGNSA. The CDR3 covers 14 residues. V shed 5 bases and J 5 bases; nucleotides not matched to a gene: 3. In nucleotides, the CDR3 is TGTGCCAGCAGCCCAGACAGGGGGCGAAACACCATATATTTT. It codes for CASSPDRGRNTIYF.

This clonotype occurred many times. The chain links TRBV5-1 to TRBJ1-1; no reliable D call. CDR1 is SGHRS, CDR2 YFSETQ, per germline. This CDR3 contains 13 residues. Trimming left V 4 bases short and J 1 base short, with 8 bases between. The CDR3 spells CASSPTGNTEAFF. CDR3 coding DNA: TGCGCCAGCAGCCCGACGGGGAACACTGAAGCTTTCTTT.

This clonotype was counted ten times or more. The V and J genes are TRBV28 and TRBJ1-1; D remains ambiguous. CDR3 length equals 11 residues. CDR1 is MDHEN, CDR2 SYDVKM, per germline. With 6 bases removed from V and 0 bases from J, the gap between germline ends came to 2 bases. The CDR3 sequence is CASRLNTEAFF. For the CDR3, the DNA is TGTGCCAGCAGGCTGAACACTGAAGCTTTCTTT. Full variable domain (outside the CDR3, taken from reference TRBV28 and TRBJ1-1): DVKVTQSSRYLVKRTGEKVFLECVQDMDHENMFWYRQDPGLGLRLIYFSYDVKMKEKGDIPEGYSVSREKKERFSLILESASTNQTSMYLCASRLNTEAFFGQGTRLTVV.

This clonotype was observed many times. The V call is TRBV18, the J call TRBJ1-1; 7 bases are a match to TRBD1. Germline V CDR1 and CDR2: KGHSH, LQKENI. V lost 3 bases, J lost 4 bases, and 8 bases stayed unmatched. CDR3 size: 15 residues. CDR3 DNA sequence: TGTGCCAGCTCACCCGCCAGGGGGGAGGGCACTGAAGCTTTCTTT. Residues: CASSPARGEGTEAFF.

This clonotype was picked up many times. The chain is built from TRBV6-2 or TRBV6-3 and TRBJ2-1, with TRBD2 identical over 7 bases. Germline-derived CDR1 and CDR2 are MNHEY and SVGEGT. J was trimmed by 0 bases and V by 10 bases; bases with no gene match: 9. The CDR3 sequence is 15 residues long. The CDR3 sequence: CATHEAGDSYNEQFF. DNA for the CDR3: TGTGCCACCCACGAGGCGGGAGACTCCTACAATGAGCAGTTCTTC.

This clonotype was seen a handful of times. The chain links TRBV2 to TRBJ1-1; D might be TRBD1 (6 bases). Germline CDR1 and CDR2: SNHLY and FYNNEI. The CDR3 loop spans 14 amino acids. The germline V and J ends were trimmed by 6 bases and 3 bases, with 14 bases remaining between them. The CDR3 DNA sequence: TGTGCCAGCAGCCTCAGGGGTAGCGACACTGAAGCTTTCTTT. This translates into CASSLRGSDTEAFF.

The DNA for the CDR3 is TGTGCCAGCAGTCTTATCGACAGGGATCAGGGAGCTTTCTTT. Its translation is CASSLIDRDQGAFF. The chain recombines TRBV6-2 or TRBV6-3 with TRBJ1-1; TRBD1 matches at 7 bases. The V segment lost 5 bases and the J segment 10 bases; nucleotides outside the gene matches: 13. CDR1 is MNHEY, CDR2 SVGEGT, per germline. The CDR3 spans 14 residues.

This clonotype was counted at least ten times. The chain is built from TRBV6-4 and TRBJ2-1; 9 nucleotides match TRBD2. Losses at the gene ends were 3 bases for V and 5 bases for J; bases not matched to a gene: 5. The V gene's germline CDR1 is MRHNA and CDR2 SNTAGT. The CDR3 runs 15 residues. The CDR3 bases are TGTGCCAGCAGTGAGGTAGCGGGGGTAAACAATGAGCAGTTCTTC. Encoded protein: CASSEVAGVNNEQFF.

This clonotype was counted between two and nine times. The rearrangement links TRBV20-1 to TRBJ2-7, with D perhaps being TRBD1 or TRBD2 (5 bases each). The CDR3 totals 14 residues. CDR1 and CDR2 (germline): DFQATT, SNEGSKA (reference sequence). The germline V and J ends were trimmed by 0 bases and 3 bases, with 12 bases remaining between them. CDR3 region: CSARDSGTDYEQYF. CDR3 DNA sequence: TGCAGTGCTAGAGACTCCGGGACGGACTACGAGCAGTACTTC.

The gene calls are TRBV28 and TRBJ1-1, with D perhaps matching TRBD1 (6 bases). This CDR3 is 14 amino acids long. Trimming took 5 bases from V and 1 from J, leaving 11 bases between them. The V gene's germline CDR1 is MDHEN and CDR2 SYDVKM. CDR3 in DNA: TGTGCCAGCAGTCTGACAGGTGCGAACACTGAAGCTTTCTTT. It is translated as CASSLTGANTEAFF.

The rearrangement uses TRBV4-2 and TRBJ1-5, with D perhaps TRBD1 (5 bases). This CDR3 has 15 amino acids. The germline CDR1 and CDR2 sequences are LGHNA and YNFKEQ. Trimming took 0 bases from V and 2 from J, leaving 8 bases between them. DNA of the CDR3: TGTGCCAGCAGCCAAGATCTACAGGGCAATCAGCCCCAGCATTTT. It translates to CASSQDLQGNQPQHF.

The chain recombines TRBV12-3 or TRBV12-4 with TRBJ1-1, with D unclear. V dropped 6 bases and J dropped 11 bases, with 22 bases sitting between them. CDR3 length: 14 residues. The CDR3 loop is CASRGSGFHKDAFF. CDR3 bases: TGTGCCAGCAGGGGATCCGGGTTTCATAAAGACGCTTTCTTT.